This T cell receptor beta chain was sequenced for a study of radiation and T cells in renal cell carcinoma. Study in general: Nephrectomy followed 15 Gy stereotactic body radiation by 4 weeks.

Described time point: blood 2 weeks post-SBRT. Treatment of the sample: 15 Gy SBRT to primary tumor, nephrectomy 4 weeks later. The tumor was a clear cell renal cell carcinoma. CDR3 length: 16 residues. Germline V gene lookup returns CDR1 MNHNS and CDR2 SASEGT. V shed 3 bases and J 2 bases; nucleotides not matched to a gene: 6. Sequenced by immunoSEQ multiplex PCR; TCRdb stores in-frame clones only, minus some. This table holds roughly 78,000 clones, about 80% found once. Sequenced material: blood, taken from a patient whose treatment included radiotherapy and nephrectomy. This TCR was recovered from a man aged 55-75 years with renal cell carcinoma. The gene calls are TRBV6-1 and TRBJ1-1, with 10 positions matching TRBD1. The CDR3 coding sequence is TGTGCCAGCAGTGATGTGGGGACAGGGGTAAACACTGAAGCTTTCTTT. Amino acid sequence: CASSDVGTGVNTEAFF.